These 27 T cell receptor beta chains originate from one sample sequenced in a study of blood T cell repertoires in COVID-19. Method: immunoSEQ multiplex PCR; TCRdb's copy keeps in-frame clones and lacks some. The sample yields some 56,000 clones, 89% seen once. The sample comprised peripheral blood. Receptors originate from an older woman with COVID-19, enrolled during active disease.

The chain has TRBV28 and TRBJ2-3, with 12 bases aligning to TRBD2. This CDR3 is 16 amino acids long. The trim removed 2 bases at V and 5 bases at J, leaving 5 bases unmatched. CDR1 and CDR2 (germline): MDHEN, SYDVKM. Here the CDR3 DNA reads TGTGCCAGCAGTTTAGGCTGGGGACTAGCGGGAGATACGCAGTATTTT. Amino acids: CASSLGWGLAGDTQYF.

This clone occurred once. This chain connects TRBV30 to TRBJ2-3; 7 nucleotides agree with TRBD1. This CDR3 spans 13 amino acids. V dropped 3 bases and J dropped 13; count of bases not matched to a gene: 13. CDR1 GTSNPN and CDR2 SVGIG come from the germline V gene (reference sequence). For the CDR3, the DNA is TGTGCCTGGAGCCCAGGGTTTCAGGGGGTAAAGTATTTT. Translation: CAWSPGFQGVKYF.

CDR3 residues: CASSRSTGGFDLSEQYF. In DNA form, the CDR3 reads TGCGCCAGCAGCCGCTCAACAGGGGGCTTTGACCTCAGCGAGCAGTACTTC. The V call is TRBV4-3, the J call TRBJ2-7; 9 bases line up with TRBD1. J gave up 6 bases and V 4 bases, and 16 bases lay outside the gene matches. This CDR3 is built from 17 residues. Per the germline V gene, CDR1 is LGHNA and CDR2 is YSLEER.

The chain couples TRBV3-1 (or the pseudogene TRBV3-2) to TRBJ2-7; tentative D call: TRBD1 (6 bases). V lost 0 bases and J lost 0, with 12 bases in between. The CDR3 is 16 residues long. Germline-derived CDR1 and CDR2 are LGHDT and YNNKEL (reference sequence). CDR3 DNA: TGTGCCAGCAGCCAAGAAAAGGGGGACAACTCCTACGAGCAGTACTTC. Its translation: CASSQEKGDNSYEQYF.

The CDR3 nucleotides read TGTGCCAGCAGTTTACAGGGCACCGGGGAGCTGTTTTTT. Its protein is CASSLQGTGELFF. The chain carries TRBV12-3 or TRBV12-4 and TRBJ2-2, with a tentative D call TRBD1 (5 bases). The CDR3 has 13 amino acids. V gave up 2 bases and J gave up 4 bases, with 5 bases separating them.

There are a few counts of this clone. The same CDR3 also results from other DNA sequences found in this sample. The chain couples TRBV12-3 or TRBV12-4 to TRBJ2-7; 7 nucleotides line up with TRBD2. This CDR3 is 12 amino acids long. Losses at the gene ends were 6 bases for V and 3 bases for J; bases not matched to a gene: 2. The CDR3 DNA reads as TGTGCCAGCAGCCCGGGAGGCTACGAGCAGTACTTC. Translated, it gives CASSPGGYEQYF.

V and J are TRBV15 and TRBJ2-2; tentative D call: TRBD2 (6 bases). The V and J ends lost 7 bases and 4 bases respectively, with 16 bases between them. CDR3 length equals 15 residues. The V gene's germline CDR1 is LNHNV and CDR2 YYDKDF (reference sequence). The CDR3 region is CATTFGGIGTGELFF. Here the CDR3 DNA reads TGTGCCACCACCTTTGGAGGGATCGGCACCGGGGAGCTGTTTTTT.

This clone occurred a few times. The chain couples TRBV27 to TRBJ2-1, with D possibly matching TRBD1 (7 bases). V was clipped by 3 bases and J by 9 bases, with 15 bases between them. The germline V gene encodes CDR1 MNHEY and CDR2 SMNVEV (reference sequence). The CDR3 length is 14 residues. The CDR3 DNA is TGTGCCAGCAGTTTGGGCCAGGGGGGCCGTGAGCAGTTCTTC. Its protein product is CASSLGQGGREQFF.

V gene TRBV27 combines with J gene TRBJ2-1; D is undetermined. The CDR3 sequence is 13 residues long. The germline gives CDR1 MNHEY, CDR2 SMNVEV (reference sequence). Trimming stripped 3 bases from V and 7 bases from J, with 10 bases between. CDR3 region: CASSFQTVNEQFF. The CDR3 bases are TGTGCCAGCAGTTTCCAGACTGTTAATGAGCAGTTCTTC.

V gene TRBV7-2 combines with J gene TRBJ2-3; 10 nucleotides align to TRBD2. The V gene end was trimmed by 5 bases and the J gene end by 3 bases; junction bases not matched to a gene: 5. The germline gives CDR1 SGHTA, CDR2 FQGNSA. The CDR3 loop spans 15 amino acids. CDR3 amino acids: CASSPPGLATDTQYF. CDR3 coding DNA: TGTGCCAGCAGCCCGCCGGGACTAGCGACAGATACGCAGTATTTT.

The chain's CDR3 is CASRSGTGWGKETQYF. The CDR3 DNA sequence: TGTGCCAGCAGGAGCGGGACAGGGTGGGGAAAAGAGACCCAGTACTTC. The chain joins TRBV2 to TRBJ2-5; TRBD1 agrees at 9 bases. The germline V gene encodes CDR1 SNHLY and CDR2 FYNNEI. This CDR3 is 16 amino acids long. Germline trimming cut 6 bases from V and 3 bases from J; bases unmatched to any gene: 11.

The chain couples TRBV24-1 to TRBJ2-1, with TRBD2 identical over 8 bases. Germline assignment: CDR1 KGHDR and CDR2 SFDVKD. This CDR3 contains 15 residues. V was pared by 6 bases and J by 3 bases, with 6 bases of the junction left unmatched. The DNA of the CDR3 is TGTGCCACCAGTCCTACTAGCGGACACTACAATGAGCAGTTCTTC. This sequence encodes CATSPTSGHYNEQFF.

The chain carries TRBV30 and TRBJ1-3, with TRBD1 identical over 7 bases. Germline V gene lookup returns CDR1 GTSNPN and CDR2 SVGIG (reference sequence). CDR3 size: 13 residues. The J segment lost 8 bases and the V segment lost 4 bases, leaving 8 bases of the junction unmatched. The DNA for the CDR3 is TGTGCCTGGACCTTGGACAGGCGAGACACCATATATTTT. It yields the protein CAWTLDRRDTIYF.

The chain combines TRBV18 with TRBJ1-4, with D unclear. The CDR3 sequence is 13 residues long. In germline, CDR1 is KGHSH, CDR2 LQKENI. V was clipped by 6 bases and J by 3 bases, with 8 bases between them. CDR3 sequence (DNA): TGTGCCAGCTCCCCGACTTCTAATGAAAAACTGTTTTTT. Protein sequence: CASSPTSNEKLFF.

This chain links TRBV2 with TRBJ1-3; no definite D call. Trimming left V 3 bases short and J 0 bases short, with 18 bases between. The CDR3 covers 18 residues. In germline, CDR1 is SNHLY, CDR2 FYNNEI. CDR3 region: CASSERGPRPLSGNTIYF. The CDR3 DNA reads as TGTGCCAGCAGTGAGCGAGGGCCGCGCCCCCTCTCTGGAAACACCATATATTTT.

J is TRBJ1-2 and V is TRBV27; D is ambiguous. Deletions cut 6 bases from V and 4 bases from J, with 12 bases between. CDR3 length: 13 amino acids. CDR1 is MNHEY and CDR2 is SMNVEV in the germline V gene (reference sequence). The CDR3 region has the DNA TGTGCCAGCAGGTCGAGGGCCGTCTATGGCTACACCTTC. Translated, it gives CASRSRAVYGYTF.

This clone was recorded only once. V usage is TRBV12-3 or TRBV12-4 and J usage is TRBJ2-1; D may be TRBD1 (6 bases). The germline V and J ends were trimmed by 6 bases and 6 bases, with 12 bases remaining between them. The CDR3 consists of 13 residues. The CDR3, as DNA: TGTGCCAGCAGGGGGGCTGCTCGCAATGAGCAGTTCTTC. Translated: CASRGAARNEQFF.

The CDR3 coding sequence is TGTGCCAGCAGCCAACAGTATAGCAATCAGCCCCAGCATTTT. Its translation: CASSQQYSNQPQHF. This chain uses TRBV6-2 or TRBV6-3 with TRBJ1-5, with D hard to call. The V and J ends lost 6 bases and 0 bases respectively, with 9 bases between them. The CDR3 runs 14 residues. Germline V gene data show CDR1 as MNHEY and CDR2 as SVGEGT.

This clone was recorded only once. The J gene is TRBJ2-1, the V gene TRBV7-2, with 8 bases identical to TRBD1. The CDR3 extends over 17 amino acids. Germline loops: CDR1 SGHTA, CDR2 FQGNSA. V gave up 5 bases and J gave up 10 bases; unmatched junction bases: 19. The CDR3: CASSALLGQDFLGEQFF. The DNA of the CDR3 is TGTGCCAGCAGCGCCCTCTTGGGACAGGACTTTTTAGGCGAGCAGTTCTTC.

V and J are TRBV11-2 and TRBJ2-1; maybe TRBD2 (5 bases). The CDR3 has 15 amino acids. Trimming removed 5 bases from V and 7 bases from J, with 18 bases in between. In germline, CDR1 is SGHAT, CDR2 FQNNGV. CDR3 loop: CASSMMAPEGNEQFF. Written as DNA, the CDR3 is TGTGCCAGCAGCATGATGGCCCCCGAGGGAAATGAGCAGTTCTTC.

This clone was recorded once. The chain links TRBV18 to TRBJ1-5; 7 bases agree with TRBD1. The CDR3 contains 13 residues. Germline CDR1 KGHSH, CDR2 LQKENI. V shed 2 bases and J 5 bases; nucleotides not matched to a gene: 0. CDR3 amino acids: CASSPTGDQPQHF. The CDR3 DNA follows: TGTGCCAGCTCACCAACAGGGGATCAGCCCCAGCATTTT.

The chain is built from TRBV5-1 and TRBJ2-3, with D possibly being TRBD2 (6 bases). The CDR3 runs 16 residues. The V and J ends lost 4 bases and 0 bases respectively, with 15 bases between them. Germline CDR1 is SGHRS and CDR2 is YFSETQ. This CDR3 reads CASSPGLSASTDTQYF. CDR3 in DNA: TGCGCCAGCAGCCCCGGACTATCAGCTAGCACAGATACGCAGTATTTT.

The CDR3 DNA sequence: TGTGCCAGCAGCACTGGACAGGGGGTGAGTTCACCCCTCCACTTT. Encoded protein: CASSTGQGVSSPLHF. The chain is built from TRBV7-2 and TRBJ1-6; TRBD1 agrees at 10 bases. Germline V gene data show CDR1 as SGHTA and CDR2 as FQGNSA. The trim removed 5 bases at V and 9 bases at J, leaving 7 bases unmatched. The length of the CDR3 is 15 residues. The full variable domain, completed using reference TRBV7-2 and TRBJ1-6, is GAGVSQSPSNKVTEKGKDVELRCDPISGHTALYWYRQSLGQGLEFLIYFQGNSAPDKSGLPSDRFSAERTGGSVSTLTIQRTQQEDSAVYLCASSTGQGVSSPLHFGNGTRLTVT.

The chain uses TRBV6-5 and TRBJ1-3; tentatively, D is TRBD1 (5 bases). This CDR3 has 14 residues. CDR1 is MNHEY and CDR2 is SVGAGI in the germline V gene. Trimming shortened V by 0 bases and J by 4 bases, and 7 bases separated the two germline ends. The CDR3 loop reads CASSYSGVGNTIYF. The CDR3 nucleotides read TGTGCCAGCAGTTACTCAGGGGTCGGAAACACCATATATTTT.

The CDR3 nucleotides read TGTGCCAGCAGCCAAGTACCCACAGCTACCTCCTACGAGCAGTACTTC. Protein: CASSQVPTATSYEQYF. The chain is built from TRBV14 and TRBJ2-7; D is ambiguous. Germline assignment: CDR1 SGHDN and CDR2 FVKESK. The V and J ends lost 1 base and 0 bases respectively, with 13 bases between them. The CDR3 covers 16 residues.

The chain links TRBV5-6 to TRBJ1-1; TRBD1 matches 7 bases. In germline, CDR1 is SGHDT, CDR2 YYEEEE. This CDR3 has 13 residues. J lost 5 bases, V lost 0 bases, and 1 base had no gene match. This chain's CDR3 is CASSLDRGTEAFF. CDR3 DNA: TGTGCCAGCAGCTTGGACAGGGGAACTGAAGCTTTCTTT.

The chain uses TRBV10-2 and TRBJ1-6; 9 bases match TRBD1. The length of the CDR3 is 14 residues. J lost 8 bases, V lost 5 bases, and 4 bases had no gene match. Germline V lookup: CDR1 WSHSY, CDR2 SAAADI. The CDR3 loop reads CASSLTGGDSPLHF. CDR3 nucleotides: TGCGCCAGCAGTCTGACAGGGGGGGATTCACCCCTCCACTTT.